The 12 T cell receptor beta chains below all came from one sample that was sequenced in a study of OX40 agonist ivuxolimab in advanced cancers. Sequenced by immunoSEQ multiplex PCR; TCRdb stores in-frame clones only, minus some. The table lists roughly 54,000 clones, roughly 91% of them singletons. The input for sequencing was CD4+ or CD8+ T cells sorted from blood, taken in a trial of the OX40 agonist ivuxolimab. The source is an adult with an advanced solid tumor such as melanoma, head and neck, liver or kidney cancer.

This clone was seen just once. This chain links TRBV5-1 with TRBJ2-2; D tentatively reads TRBD1 or TRBD2 (5 bases each). Germline loops: CDR1 SGHRS, CDR2 YFSETQ. The CDR3 runs 15 residues. Trimming removed 4 bases from V and 2 bases from J, with 12 bases in between. DNA for the CDR3: TGCGCCAGCAGCGGGGGAAGGGCAAACACCGGGGAGCTGTTTTTT. Residues: CASSGGRANTGELFF.

The chain uses TRBV30 and TRBJ1-3; no definite D call. The germline V and J ends were trimmed by 4 bases and 0 bases, with 7 bases remaining between them. This CDR3 has 13 residues. Germline V gene data show CDR1 as GTSNPN and CDR2 as SVGIG (reference sequence). The CDR3 is CAWTRVSGNTIYF. CDR3 bases: TGTGCCTGGACAAGGGTCTCTGGAAACACCATATATTTT.

In this sample, this clone turned up once. V usage is TRBV9 and J usage is TRBJ2-5, with 11 bases aligning to TRBD2. The CDR3 is 17 amino acids. V was pared by 0 bases and J by 4 bases, with 8 bases of the junction left unmatched. Germline V gene sequence: CDR1 SGDLS, CDR2 YYNGEE. CDR3 sequence: CASSVGWLAGGRETQYF. In DNA form, the CDR3 reads TGTGCCAGCAGCGTAGGGTGGCTAGCGGGAGGAAGAGAGACCCAGTACTTC. Combining the CDR3 with reference TRBV9 and TRBJ2-5 gives the whole variable domain DSGVTQTPKHLITATGQRVTLRCSPRSGDLSVYWYQQSLDQGLQFLIQYYNGEERAKGNILERFSAQQFPDLHSELNLSSLELGDSALYFCASSVGWLAGGRETQYFGPGTRLLVL.

This chain connects TRBV10-1 to TRBJ2-7; possible D gene TRBD2, 6 bases. This CDR3 comprises 13 residues. Per germline, CDR1 WNHNN and CDR2 SYGVQD (reference sequence). Trimming removed 4 bases from V and 4 bases from J, with 11 bases in between. The CDR3 loop is CASSAGTPYEQYF. The CDR3 DNA reads as TGCGCCAGCAGTGCCGGGACTCCTTACGAGCAGTACTTC.

The chain links TRBV6-1 to TRBJ1-4; 7 positions agree with TRBD1. With V trimmed by 6 bases and J by 8 bases, 9 bases remained unmatched. This CDR3 region has 14 residues. Looked up from germline, CDR1 is MNHNS and CDR2 is SASEGT. The CDR3 nucleotides are TGTGCCAGCAGCACCTCTACAGGGGTGGAAAAACTGTTTTTT. This encodes CASSTSTGVEKLFF.

This clone was recorded once. V is TRBV5-5 and J is TRBJ1-4; D unresolved. V was clipped by 0 bases and J by 7 bases, with 4 bases between them. Germline V gene sequence: CDR1 SGHKS, CDR2 YYEKEE (reference sequence). This CDR3 region has 12 residues. For the CDR3, the DNA is TGTGCCAGCAGCTTGGATGTTGAAAAACTGTTTTTT. This gives the protein CASSLDVEKLFF.

The chain couples TRBV19 to TRBJ2-7; 11 bases are shared with TRBD2. The J segment lost 7 bases and the V segment lost 0 bases, leaving 11 bases of the junction unmatched. The CDR3 has 17 amino acids. From germline, CDR1 is LNHDA and CDR2 SQIVND (reference sequence). The CDR3 nucleotides read TGTGCCAGTAGTATAGACCCCCGACTAGCGGGGTCTTCGGAGCAGTACTTC. Its protein product is CASSIDPRLAGSSEQYF.

This clone was detected once. This rearrangement joins TRBV10-3 to TRBJ1-6; TRBD1 matches at 9 bases. The ends lost 6 bases at V and 7 bases at J; junction bases unmatched: 1. Germline CDR1 is ENHRY and CDR2 is SYGVKD. The CDR3 contains 13 residues. As DNA, the CDR3 is TGTGCCATCAGGGGGACAGGGAATTCACCCCTCCACTTT. Protein: CAIRGTGNSPLHF.

The rearrangement joins TRBV5-4 to TRBJ2-7; 12 bases match TRBD2. CDR3 length equals 16 residues. V trimming: 5 bases; J trimming: 4 bases; junction bases outside the gene matches: 10. CDR1 and CDR2 (germline): SGHNT, YYREEE (reference sequence). CDR3 residues: CASRTTSGGPGYEQYF. CDR3 nucleotide sequence: TGTGCCAGCAGGACGACTAGCGGGGGTCCCGGGTACGAGCAGTACTTC.

The chain employs TRBV11-2 and TRBJ2-1, with unresolved D. V was clipped by 10 bases and J by 5 bases, with 15 bases between them. The CDR3 totals 13 residues. Germline V gene sequence: CDR1 SGHAT, CDR2 FQNNGV. DNA for the CDR3: TGTGCCACTCTTCCAAGACCAGACAATGAGCAGTTCTTC. This gives the protein CATLPRPDNEQFF.

This clone is a singleton in its sample. This chain connects TRBV5-5 to TRBJ2-1; no clear D gene. Trimming took 4 bases from V and 9 from J, leaving 14 bases between them. The germline gives CDR1 SGHKS, CDR2 YYEKEE (reference sequence). The CDR3 length is 13 residues. CDR3 sequence reads: CASSPPARSEQFF. In DNA, the CDR3 is TGTGCCAGCAGCCCCCCGGCCCGAAGTGAGCAGTTCTTC.

The rearrangement links TRBV6-5 to TRBJ1-2; TRBD1 might be the D (6 bases). The germline V gene encodes CDR1 MNHEY and CDR2 SVGAGI. The CDR3 covers 14 residues. Trimming left V 7 bases short and J 1 base short, with 13 bases between. In DNA, the CDR3 is TGTGCCAGCACCTTTGGGGGCGGTAACTATGGCTACACCTTC. As protein: CASTFGGGNYGYTF.